Listed here are 10 T cell receptor beta chains from one sample, sequenced in a study of technical replicates of blood from several donors. TCRdb keeps only in-frame clones here, not all; method: immunoSEQ multiplex PCR. In the table there are roughly 80,000 clones, roughly 94% of which are singletons. Sequencing was carried out using T cells isolated from PBMCs. These receptors originate from a human donor in good health.

The chain has TRBV7-9 and TRBJ2-7; D is possibly TRBD1 (5 bases). V lost 5 bases and J 0 bases, leaving 11 bases between the germline ends. The CDR3 spans 14 residues. Germline values: CDR1 SEHNR, CDR2 FQNEAQ (reference sequence). The CDR3 loop reads CASSPPTASYEQYF. DNA of the CDR3: TGTGCCAGCAGCCCGCCGACAGCCTCCTACGAGCAGTACTTC.

V gene TRBV7-2 combines with J gene TRBJ2-7; TRBD1 matches 8 bases. V dropped 4 bases and J dropped 3; count of bases not matched to a gene: 8. This CDR3 is built from 15 residues. Per germline, CDR1 SGHTA and CDR2 FQGNSA. The DNA of the CDR3 is TGTGCCAGCAGCTCGAGACAGGGGAACTTCTACGAGCAGTACTTC. This gives the protein CASSSRQGNFYEQYF.

This clone showed up just a few times. This chain joins TRBV27 and TRBJ2-1, with D maybe TRBD1 (6 bases). CDR1 MNHEY and CDR2 SMNVEV come from the germline V gene (reference sequence). The CDR3 is 11 residues long. Deletions cut 6 bases from V and 8 bases from J, with 8 bases between. The CDR3 DNA reads as TGTGCCAGCAGAACAGGGCATGAGCAGTTCTTC. Amino acids: CASRTGHEQFF.

Only a few counts were recorded for this clone. This chain joins TRBV7-3 and TRBJ2-5, with D possibly TRBD2 on 5 matching bases. The CDR3 extends over 15 amino acids. The germline V and J ends were trimmed by 2 bases and 1 base, with 11 bases remaining between them. Germline CDR1 reads SGHTA; CDR2 reads FQGTGA. The CDR3 reads CASSLGRGPQETQYF. As DNA, the CDR3 is TGTGCCAGCAGCTTAGGTCGGGGTCCCCAAGAGACCCAGTACTTC.

The chain has TRBV7-9 and TRBJ2-7, with 9 nucleotides matching TRBD1. V lost 1 base to trimming and J lost 3 bases; unmatched junction nucleotides: 4. CDR1 is SEHNR and CDR2 is FQNEAQ in the germline V gene (reference sequence). CDR3 length: 15 residues. The CDR3 spells CASSLVWTGDYEQYF. DNA of the CDR3: TGTGCCAGCAGCTTAGTGTGGACAGGGGACTACGAGCAGTACTTC. Full variable domain (remainder filled in from reference TRBV7-9 and TRBJ2-7): DTGVSQNPRHKITKRGQNVTFRCDPISEHNRLYWYRQTLGQGPEFLTYFQNEAQLEKSRLLSDRFSAERPKGSFSTLEIQRTEQGDSAMYLCASSLVWTGDYEQYFGPGTRLTVT.

The chain employs TRBV11-1 and TRBJ2-7; 7 positions agree with TRBD1. This CDR3 is built from 13 residues. V was pared by 5 bases and J by 3 bases, with 4 bases of the junction left unmatched. CDR1 is SGHAT and CDR2 is FQDESV in the germline V gene (reference sequence). For the CDR3, the DNA is TGTGCCAGCAGCCAACAGGGGATCTACGAGCAGTACTTC. Translation: CASSQQGIYEQYF.

The genes are TRBV28 and TRBJ1-1; no reliable D call. The V end was cut by 4 bases, the J end by 4 bases, with 16 bases between. The length of the CDR3 is 15 residues. Germline CDR1 and CDR2: MDHEN and SYDVKM. CDR3 coding DNA: TGTGCCAGCAGTTCCTTACAGATCATGATCACTGAAGCTTTCTTT. Amino acid sequence: CASSSLQIMITEAFF. Full variable domain (missing parts from reference TRBV28 and TRBJ1-1): DVKVTQSSRYLVKRTGEKVFLECVQDMDHENMFWYRQDPGLGLRLIYFSYDVKMKEKGDIPEGYSVSREKKERFSLILESASTNQTSMYLCASSSLQIMITEAFFGQGTRLTVV.

This chain joins TRBV10-3 and TRBJ1-3; 8 nucleotides line up with TRBD1. Unmatched junction bases numbered 4, after V lost 6 bases and J lost 0 bases. The CDR3 has 15 residues. CDR1 is ENHRY, CDR2 SYGVKD, per germline. The CDR3 region is CAIRRTGSSGNTIYF. In nucleotides, the CDR3 is TGTGCCATCAGGAGGACAGGGTCCTCTGGAAACACCATATATTTT.

Worth noting for this clone: Sequence at one end of the junction differs from germline and may be a read error. V gene TRBV5-6 combines with J gene TRBJ2-2, with 11 bases that match TRBD2. Looked up from germline, CDR1 is SGHDT and CDR2 is YYEEEE. CDR3 length: 18 amino acids. CDR3 sequence: CASGLGVLAGVSTGELFF. The CDR3 nucleotides read TGTGCCAGCGGCTTGGGGGTACTAGCGGGAGTCAGTACCGGGGAGCTGTTTTTT.

V usage is TRBV29-1 and J usage is TRBJ2-3; maybe TRBD1 (7 bases). Trimming took off 7 bases at V and 5 bases at J, with 16 bases between the two ends. This CDR3 spans 13 amino acids. Per germline, CDR1 SQVTM and CDR2 ANQGSEA. In DNA, the CDR3 is TGCAGCGGGGGGGACAGAGCAGTAGATACGCAGTATTTT. The encoded protein is CSGGDRAVDTQYF.